These T cell receptor beta chains were read from a single sample in a study of beta chain features in type 1 diabetes. Clones were read by immunoSEQ multiplex PCR, and TCRdb kept only the in-frame ones, dropping some. The table records under 950,000 clones, about a sixth of them present only once. Sequencing was done on a sample of naive CD4+ T cells from blood. The receptors stem from a woman aged 18 to 35 in good health. CDR3s include the opening cysteine and the closing phenylalanine or tryptophan. The order of the fields is clone size, J gene, V gene, CDR3 length, CDR3 protein. Clone size is given for some rows only: seen once, a few or many times, or a class if the clone is expanded.

few,TRBJ2-5,TRBV19,15,CASSIGLAAQETQYF
NA,TRBJ2-3,TRBV7-3,13,CASSPRIEDTQYF
few,TRBJ2-3,TRBV5-8,19,CASSALPTLRGLMKDTQYF
few,TRBJ2-7,TRBV11-2,16,CASSPRWTSGRGEQYF
NA,TRBJ2-7,TRBV7-6,14,CASSLAGSTYEQYF
NA,TRBJ1-1,TRBV11-2,17,CASSLVFGAEVNTEAFF
NA,TRBJ1-4,TRBV5-6,16,CASSLVGSGGNEKLFF
few,TRBJ2-5,TRBV11-1,17,CASSPLTAKKNQETQYF
NA,TRBJ2-7,TRBV6-1,15,CASSDSGTAYYEQYF
NA,TRBJ2-5,TRBV7-9,14,CASSIRVGGETQYF
NA,TRBJ1-1,TRBV21-1,12,CASSYKTYEAFF
few,TRBJ2-1,TRBV7-9,14,CASSFSVRVDEQFF
few,TRBJ1-6,TRBV2,13,CASSEEITGRLHF
few,TRBJ2-5,TRBV29-1,15,CSVGLGPGSGETQYF
NA,TRBJ2-7,TRBV28,16,CASTSLGQGNLYEQYF
many,TRBJ2-1,TRBV10-3,13,CAISQLQAGEQFF
few,TRBJ1-4,TRBV6-5,15,CASSYSGGAYEKLFF
NA,TRBJ2-2,TRBV11-1,15,CASSLAGYYTGELFF
NA,TRBJ2-1,TRBV5-4,16,CASSSRGAGYYNEQFF
NA,TRBJ2-3,TRBV7-2,15,CASSFTISGGDTQYF
NA,TRBJ1-2,TRBV7-3,14,CASSPDRADYGYTF